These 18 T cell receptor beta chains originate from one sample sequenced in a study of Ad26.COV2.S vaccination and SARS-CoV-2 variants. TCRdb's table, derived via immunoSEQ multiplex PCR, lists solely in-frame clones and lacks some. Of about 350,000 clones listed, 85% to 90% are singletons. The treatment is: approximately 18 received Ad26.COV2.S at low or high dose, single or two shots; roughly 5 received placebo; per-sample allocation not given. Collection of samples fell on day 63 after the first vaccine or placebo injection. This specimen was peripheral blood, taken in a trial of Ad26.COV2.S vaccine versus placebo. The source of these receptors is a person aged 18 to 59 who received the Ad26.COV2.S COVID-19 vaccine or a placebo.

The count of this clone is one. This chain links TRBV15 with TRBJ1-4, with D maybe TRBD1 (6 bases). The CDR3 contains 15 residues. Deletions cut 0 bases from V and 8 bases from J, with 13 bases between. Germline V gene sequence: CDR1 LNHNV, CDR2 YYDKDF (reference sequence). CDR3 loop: CATSRDLGRGEKLFF. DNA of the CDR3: TGTGCCACCAGCAGAGATCTGGGCAGGGGCGAAAAACTGTTTTTT. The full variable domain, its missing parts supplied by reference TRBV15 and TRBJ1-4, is DAMVIQNPRYQVTQFGKPVTLSCSQTLNHNVMYWYQQKSSQAPKLLFHYYDKDFNNEADTPDNFQSRRPNTSFCFLDIRSPGLGDTAMYLCATSRDLGRGEKLFFGSGTQLSVL.

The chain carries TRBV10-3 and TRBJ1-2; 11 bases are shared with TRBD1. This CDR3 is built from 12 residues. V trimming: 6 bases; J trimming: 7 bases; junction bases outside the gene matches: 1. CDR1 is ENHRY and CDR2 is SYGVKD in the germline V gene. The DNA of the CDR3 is TGTGCCATCAGGGGGACAGGGGGTGGCTACACCTTC. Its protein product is CAIRGTGGGYTF.

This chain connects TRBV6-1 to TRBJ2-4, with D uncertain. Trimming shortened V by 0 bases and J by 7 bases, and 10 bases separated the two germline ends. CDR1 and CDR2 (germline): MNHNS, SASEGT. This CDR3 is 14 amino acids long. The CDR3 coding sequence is TGTGCCAGCAGTGAAGCGCTGGGGAAGAACATTCAGTACTTC. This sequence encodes CASSEALGKNIQYF.

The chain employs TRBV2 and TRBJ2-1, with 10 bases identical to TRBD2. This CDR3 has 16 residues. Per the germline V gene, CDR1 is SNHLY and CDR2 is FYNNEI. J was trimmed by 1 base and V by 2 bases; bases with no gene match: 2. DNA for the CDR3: TGTGCCAGCAGTGAAATTAGCGGGAGGTCCTACAATGAGCAGTTCTTC. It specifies CASSEISGRSYNEQFF.

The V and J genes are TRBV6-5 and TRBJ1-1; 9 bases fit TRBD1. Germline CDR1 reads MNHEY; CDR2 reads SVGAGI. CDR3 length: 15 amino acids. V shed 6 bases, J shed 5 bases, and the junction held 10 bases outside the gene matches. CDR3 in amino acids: CASSDTGGEGTEAFF. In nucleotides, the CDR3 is TGTGCCAGCAGCGATACAGGGGGCGAAGGGACTGAAGCTTTCTTT.

For the CDR3, the DNA is TGTGCCAGCAGCTTAGGGTATGCGGTTACCTACGAGCAGTACTTC. The encoded protein is CASSLGYAVTYEQYF. V is TRBV13 and J is TRBJ2-7; D not certain. This CDR3 has 15 amino acids. V shed 0 bases and J shed 2 bases, with 11 bases lying between them. The germline CDR1 and CDR2 sequences are PRHDT and FYEKMQ (reference sequence).

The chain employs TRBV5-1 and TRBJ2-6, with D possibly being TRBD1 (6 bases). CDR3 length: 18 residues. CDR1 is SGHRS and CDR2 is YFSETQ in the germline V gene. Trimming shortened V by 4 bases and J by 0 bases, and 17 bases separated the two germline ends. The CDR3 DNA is TGCGCCAGCAGCGGGGGCGGTCTAGGGCGCTCTGGGGCCAACGTCCTGACTTTC. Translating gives CASSGGGLGRSGANVLTF.

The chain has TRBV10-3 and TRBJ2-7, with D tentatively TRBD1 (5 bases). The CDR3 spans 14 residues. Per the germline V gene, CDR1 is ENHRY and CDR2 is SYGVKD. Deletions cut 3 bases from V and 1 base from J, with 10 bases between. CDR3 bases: TGTGCCATCAGTGAATTAGGGGAATCCTACGAGCAGTACTTC. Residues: CAISELGESYEQYF.

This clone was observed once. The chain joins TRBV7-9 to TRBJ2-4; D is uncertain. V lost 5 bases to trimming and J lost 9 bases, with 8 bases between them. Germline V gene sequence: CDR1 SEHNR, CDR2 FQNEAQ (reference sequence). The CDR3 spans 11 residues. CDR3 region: CASSAARIQYF. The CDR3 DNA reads TGTGCCAGCAGCGCCGCACGCATTCAGTACTTC.

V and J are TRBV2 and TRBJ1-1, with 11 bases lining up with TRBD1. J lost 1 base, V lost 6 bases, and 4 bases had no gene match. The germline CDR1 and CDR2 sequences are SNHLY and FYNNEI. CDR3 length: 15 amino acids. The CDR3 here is CASRDRGPRNTEAFF. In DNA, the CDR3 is TGTGCCAGCAGGGACAGGGGGCCACGGAACACTGAAGCTTTCTTT.

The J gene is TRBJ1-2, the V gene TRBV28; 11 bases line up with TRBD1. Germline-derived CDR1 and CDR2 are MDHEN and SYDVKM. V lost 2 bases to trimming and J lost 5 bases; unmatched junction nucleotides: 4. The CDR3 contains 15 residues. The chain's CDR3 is CASSLPGQGDYGYTF. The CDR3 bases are TGTGCCAGCAGTTTACCGGGACAGGGGGATTATGGCTACACCTTC.

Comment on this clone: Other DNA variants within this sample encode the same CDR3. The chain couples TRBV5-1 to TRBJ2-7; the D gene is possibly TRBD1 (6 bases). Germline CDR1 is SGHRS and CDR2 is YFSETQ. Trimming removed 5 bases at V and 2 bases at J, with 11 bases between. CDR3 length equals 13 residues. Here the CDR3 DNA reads TGCGCCAGCAGTCTTGACAGGACCTACGAGCAGTACTTC. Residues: CASSLDRTYEQYF.

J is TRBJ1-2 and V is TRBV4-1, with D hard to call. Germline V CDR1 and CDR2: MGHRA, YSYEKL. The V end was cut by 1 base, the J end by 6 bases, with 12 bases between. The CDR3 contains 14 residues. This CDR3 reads CASSQVLGKNGYTF. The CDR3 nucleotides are TGCGCCAGCAGCCAAGTACTGGGCAAGAATGGCTACACCTTC.

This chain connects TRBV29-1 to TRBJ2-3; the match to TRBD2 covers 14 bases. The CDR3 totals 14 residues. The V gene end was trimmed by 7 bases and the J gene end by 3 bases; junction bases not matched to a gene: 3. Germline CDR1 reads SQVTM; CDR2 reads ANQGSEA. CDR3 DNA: TGCAGCGCTTGGACTAGCGGGAGGACAGATACGCAGTATTTT. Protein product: CSAWTSGRTDTQYF.

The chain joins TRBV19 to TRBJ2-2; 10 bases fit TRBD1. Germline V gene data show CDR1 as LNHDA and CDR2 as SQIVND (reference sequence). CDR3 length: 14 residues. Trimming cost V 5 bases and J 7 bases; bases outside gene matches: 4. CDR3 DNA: TGTGCCAGTAGTTGGACAGGGGGGGTCGGGGAGCTGTTTTTT. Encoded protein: CASSWTGGVGELFF.

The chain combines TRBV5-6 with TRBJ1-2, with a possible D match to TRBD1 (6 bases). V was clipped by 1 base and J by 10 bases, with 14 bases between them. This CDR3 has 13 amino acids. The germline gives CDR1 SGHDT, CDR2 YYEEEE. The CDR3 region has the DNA TGTGCCAGCAGCTTGTGGGGGCTTGAAATCTACACCTTC. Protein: CASSLWGLEIYTF.

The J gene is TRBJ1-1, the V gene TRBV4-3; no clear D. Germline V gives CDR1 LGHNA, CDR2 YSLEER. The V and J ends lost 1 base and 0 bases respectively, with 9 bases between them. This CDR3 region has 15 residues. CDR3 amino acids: CASSQGYRLNTEAFF. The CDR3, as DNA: TGCGCCAGCAGCCAAGGTTACAGACTGAACACTGAAGCTTTCTTT.

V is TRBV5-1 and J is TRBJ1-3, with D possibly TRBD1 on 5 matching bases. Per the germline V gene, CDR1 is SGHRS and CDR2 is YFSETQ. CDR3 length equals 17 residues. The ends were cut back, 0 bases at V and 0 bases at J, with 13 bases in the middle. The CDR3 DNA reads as TGCGCCAGCAGCTTGGCCCCGACAGATCACTCTGGAAACACCATATATTTT. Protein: CASSLAPTDHSGNTIYF.